Below, 23 T cell receptor beta chains from the same sample are listed, as sequenced in a study of OX40 agonist ivuxolimab in advanced cancers. TCRdb keeps only in-frame clones here, not all; method: immunoSEQ multiplex PCR. The repertoire includes 55,000 to 70,000 clones, around four fifths of them detected once, and around 3.6% sits in the top ten. The source material was CD4+ or CD8+ T cells sorted from blood, sampled in a trial of the OX40 agonist ivuxolimab. These receptor sequences come from an adult with an advanced solid tumor such as melanoma, head and neck, liver or kidney cancer.

CDR3 in amino acids: CASTRDRGYEQYF. As DNA, the CDR3 is TGCGCCAGCACCCGGGACAGGGGATACGAGCAGTACTTC. The rearrangement uses TRBV4-3 and TRBJ2-7; 10 bases map to TRBD1. Germline V gene sequence: CDR1 LGHNA, CDR2 YSLEER. The CDR3 sequence is 13 residues long. J lost 4 bases, V lost 7 bases, and 4 bases had no gene match.

V is TRBV19 and J is TRBJ2-1, with unresolved D. CDR3 size: 16 residues. Trimming took 8 bases from V and 0 from J, leaving 17 bases between them. Germline CDR1 LNHDA, CDR2 SQIVND (reference sequence). The CDR3 region is CASFGPAQSSYNEQFF. The CDR3 DNA follows: TGTGCCAGTTTCGGGCCAGCTCAAAGCTCCTACAATGAGCAGTTCTTC. The complete variable domain, with remaining parts taken from reference TRBV19 and TRBJ2-1, reads DGGITQSPKYLFRKEGQNVTLSCEQNLNHDAMYWYRQDPGQGLRLIYYSQIVNDFQKGDIAEGYSVSREKKESFPLTVTSAQKNPTAFYLCASFGPAQSSYNEQFFGPGTRLTVL.

The gene calls are TRBV28 and TRBJ2-5; 9 nucleotides line up with TRBD1. Germline V gives CDR1 MDHEN, CDR2 SYDVKM. This CDR3 comprises 17 residues. V shed 5 bases, J shed 2 bases, and the junction held 12 bases outside the gene matches. The CDR3 spells CASSPGTGKVGQETQYF. CDR3 nucleotide sequence: TGTGCCAGCAGTCCCGGGACAGGGAAGGTAGGGCAAGAGACCCAGTACTTC. Using reference TRBV28 and TRBJ2-5 for the parts outside the CDR3, the full variable domain is DVKVTQSSRYLVKRTGEKVFLECVQDMDHENMFWYRQDPGLGLRLIYFSYDVKMKEKGDIPEGYSVSREKKERFSLILESASTNQTSMYLCASSPGTGKVGQETQYFGPGTRLLVL.

The gene calls are TRBV29-1 and TRBJ2-1; 7 bases align to TRBD1. Germline V gene lookup returns CDR1 SQVTM and CDR2 ANQGSEA. The CDR3 consists of 14 residues. V lost 8 bases and J lost 4; bases outside the gene matches: 11. CDR3: CSSSGTEIYNEQFF. The CDR3 nucleotides are TGCAGCTCTTCCGGGACAGAGATTTACAATGAGCAGTTCTTC.

The rearrangement links TRBV30 to TRBJ2-7; D gene uncertain. The CDR3 loop spans 15 amino acids. Deletions cut 0 bases from V and 0 bases from J, with 12 bases between. CDR1 and CDR2 from the germline V gene are GTSNPN and SVGIG (reference sequence). The CDR3 loop is CAWSVLPLSSYEQYF. The CDR3, as DNA: TGTGCCTGGAGTGTACTCCCGTTGAGCTCCTACGAGCAGTACTTC.

This sequence joins TRBV5-1 and TRBJ2-3; no clear D. V lost 2 bases to trimming and J lost 0 bases, with 10 bases between them. The germline gives CDR1 SGHRS, CDR2 YFSETQ. The CDR3 extends over 15 amino acids. CDR3 in amino acids: CASSLWAQSTDTQYF. The DNA of the CDR3 is TGCGCCAGCAGCTTATGGGCGCAGAGCACAGATACGCAGTATTTT.

This clone occurred once. The rearrangement links TRBV2 to TRBJ2-3; TRBD2 agrees at 9 bases. Looked up from germline, CDR1 is SNHLY and CDR2 is FYNNEI. The length of the CDR3 is 16 residues. J was trimmed by 9 bases and V by 7 bases; bases with no gene match: 17. The CDR3 loop is CASKKGLAKNRGTQYF. In DNA form, the CDR3 reads TGTGCCAGCAAGAAAGGACTAGCGAAAAACCGGGGGACGCAGTATTTT.

The rearrangement uses TRBV2 and TRBJ2-7; 9 bases fit TRBD1. The CDR3 is made up of 12 amino acids. Trimming cost V 10 bases and J 3 bases; bases outside gene matches: 4. Per the germline V gene, CDR1 is SNHLY and CDR2 is FYNNEI. CDR3 amino acids: CATATGGYEQYF. Here the CDR3 DNA reads TGTGCCACCGCGACAGGGGGCTACGAGCAGTACTTC.

The chain has TRBV11-2 and TRBJ2-2; D might be TRBD2 (6 bases). The CDR3 has 15 residues. Germline CDR1 is SGHAT and CDR2 is FQNNGV. V was shortened by 1 base and J by 10 bases, with 16 bases between the two germline ends. The CDR3 region is CASSLGRYSGAELFF. The CDR3 region has the DNA TGTGCCAGCAGCTTAGGGCGGTACTCGGGAGCGGAGCTGTTTTTT.

V is TRBV19 and J is TRBJ2-7; D is uncertain. Germline CDR1 and CDR2: LNHDA and SQIVND (reference sequence). V gave up 1 base and J gave up 2 bases, with 9 bases separating them. CDR3 size: 14 residues. The CDR3 region has the DNA TGTGCCAGTAGTATAGCTGGGAAAACCTACGAGCAGTACTTC. This translates into CASSIAGKTYEQYF.

The chain carries TRBV2 and TRBJ2-1; D might be TRBD1 or TRBD2, each matching 5 bases. Deletions cut 6 bases from V and 5 bases from J, with 11 bases between. Germline CDR1 and CDR2: SNHLY and FYNNEI. CDR3 length: 13 amino acids. Here the CDR3 reads CASSRDLDNEQFF. CDR3 sequence (DNA): TGTGCCAGCAGCCGGGACCTCGACAATGAGCAGTTCTTC.

The rearrangement uses TRBV11-2 and TRBJ2-7; perhaps TRBD2 as D (5 bases). From germline, CDR1 is SGHAT and CDR2 FQNNGV. V gave up 8 bases and J gave up 1 base, with 18 bases separating them. The CDR3 length is 15 residues. The chain's CDR3 is CASAGVSEGSYEQYF. In DNA, the CDR3 is TGTGCCAGCGCTGGGGTTTCAGAGGGTTCCTACGAGCAGTACTTC.

CDR3 bases: TGTGCCAGCAGTTACGGCGGGGGAGGTTCCTACGAGCAGTACTTC. It codes for CASSYGGGGSYEQYF. The chain has TRBV6-5 and TRBJ2-7, with TRBD2 matching 7 bases. The germline gives CDR1 MNHEY, CDR2 SVGAGI. The CDR3 spans 15 residues. The junction had 5 bases not matched to a gene; V was cut back by 2 bases and J by 1 base.

This chain uses TRBV5-4 with TRBJ2-5; TRBD2 matches at 10 bases. V was clipped by 4 bases and J by 2 bases; unmatched bases: 8. Germline-derived CDR1 and CDR2 are SGHNT and YYREEE (reference sequence). The CDR3 consists of 16 residues. The DNA for the CDR3 is TGTGCCAGCAGCGGAGGACTAGCGGAGACTCAAGAGACCCAGTACTTC. Its translation: CASSGGLAETQETQYF.

The chain recombines TRBV11-3 with TRBJ1-1; a possible D gene is TRBD1 (5 bases). Germline V gives CDR1 SGHNT, CDR2 YENEEA. Between the trimmed V and J ends, which lost 4 bases and 8 bases, there was a span of 11 bases. The length of the CDR3 is 12 residues. CDR3 coding DNA: TGTGCCAGCAGCTCCGACGGGGCAGAAGCTTTCTTT. Its protein is CASSSDGAEAFF. Full variable domain (rest looked up from reference TRBV11-3 and TRBJ1-1): EAGVVQSPRYKIIEKKQPVAFWCNPISGHNTLYWYLQNLGQGPELLIRYENEEAVDDSQLPKDRFSAERLKGVDSTLKIQPAELGDSAVYLCASSSDGAEAFFGQGTRLTVV.

CDR3 bases: TGCAGCGTTGAAGATCGGGTGGGAGATCGCTACGAGCAGTACTTC. Translated, it gives CSVEDRVGDRYEQYF. J is TRBJ2-7 and V is TRBV29-1; TRBD2 is a possible D gene (5 bases). This CDR3 contains 15 residues. From germline, CDR1 is SQVTM and CDR2 ANQGSEA. V gave up 0 bases and J gave up 3 bases, with 15 bases separating them.

This chain links TRBV7-8 with TRBJ2-5, with TRBD2 matching 12 bases. The end of the DNA fits TRBJ2-7 better, so the J call may be wrong. The germline V gene encodes CDR1 SGHVS and CDR2 FQNEAQ. This CDR3 is built from 14 residues. CDR3 sequence reads: CASSRTSGRTEQYF. The CDR3 bases are TGTGCCAGCAGCCGTACTAGCGGGAGGACCGAGCAGTACTTC.

V gene TRBV19 combines with J gene TRBJ2-3, with D unresolved. CDR3 length equals 13 residues. In germline, CDR1 is LNHDA, CDR2 SQIVND (reference sequence). The V and J ends lost 11 bases and 2 bases respectively, with 14 bases between them. This CDR3 is CAAGPGTTDTQYF. CDR3 nucleotides: TGTGCCGCCGGTCCCGGAACCACAGATACGCAGTATTTT.

The rearrangement joins TRBV27 to TRBJ2-3; 7 bases line up with TRBD2. Germline-derived CDR1 and CDR2 are MNHEY and SMNVEV (reference sequence). The length of the CDR3 is 14 residues. The ends lost 2 bases at V and 10 bases at J; junction bases unmatched: 9. The CDR3 reads CASSLGGGSGSQYF. The CDR3, as DNA: TGTGCCAGCAGTTTAGGTGGCGGGAGTGGTTCGCAGTATTTT.

The genes are TRBV11-3 and TRBJ1-1, with no clear D. Looked up from germline, CDR1 is SGHNT and CDR2 is YENEEA. The V and J ends lost 5 bases and 4 bases respectively, with 17 bases between them. The CDR3 is made up of 15 amino acids. The CDR3 DNA follows: TGTGCCAGCAGCCCAACCCCCGATCTCGGCACTGAAGCTTTCTTT. Its protein product is CASSPTPDLGTEAFF. The complete variable domain, with remaining parts taken from reference TRBV11-3 and TRBJ1-1, reads EAGVVQSPRYKIIEKKQPVAFWCNPISGHNTLYWYLQNLGQGPELLIRYENEEAVDDSQLPKDRFSAERLKGVDSTLKIQPAELGDSAVYLCASSPTPDLGTEAFFGQGTRLTVV.

The chain carries TRBV7-2 and TRBJ1-2; D is unresolved. V lost 7 bases, J lost 8 bases, and 17 bases lay in between. Germline-derived CDR1 and CDR2 are SGHTA and FQGNSA. This CDR3 is 13 amino acids long. This chain's CDR3 is CASTPLLRGGYTF. CDR3 nucleotides: TGTGCCAGCACCCCGTTGTTGAGAGGCGGCTACACCTTC. Combining the CDR3 with reference TRBV7-2 and TRBJ1-2 gives the whole variable domain GAGVSQSPSNKVTEKGKDVELRCDPISGHTALYWYRQSLGQGLEFLIYFQGNSAPDKSGLPSDRFSAERTGGSVSTLTIQRTQQEDSAVYLCASTPLLRGGYTFGSGTRLTVV.

This rearrangement joins TRBV7-9 to TRBJ2-5; the D gene is possibly TRBD1 (6 bases). The J call is uncertain, as TRBJ2-7 better fits the DNA end. Per germline, CDR1 SEHNR and CDR2 FQNEAQ (reference sequence). The CDR3 loop spans 16 amino acids. This chain's CDR3 is CASSPSRGPLVGEQYF. In DNA, the CDR3 is TGTGCCAGCAGCCCGAGCAGGGGTCCCCTCGTCGGCGAGCAGTACTTC.

The genes are TRBV4-3 and TRBJ2-5; no clear D. Germline V gives CDR1 LGHNA, CDR2 YSLEER. This CDR3 region has 15 residues. V was pared by 2 bases and J by 5 bases, with 15 bases between. The CDR3 spells CASSQYVGPGETQYF. The CDR3 region has the DNA TGCGCCAGCAGCCAATATGTCGGCCCCGGGGAGACCCAGTACTTC.